This T cell receptor beta chain is drawn from a study of molecular identifiers for immune sequencing clone quantification. This clonotype was counted a few times. TCRdb called the PCR reads again in MiXCR, with one record for every CDR3 protein. The table has about 640,000 distinct CDR3 sequences, 15% to 20% seen once; the top ten hold 0.85% to 0.9%. This CDR3 has 15 residues. Germline V gene lookup returns CDR1 SGDLS and CDR2 YYNGEE. Trimming pared 3 bases from V and 2 bases from J, leaving 15 bases between. The clonotype comes from a human donor in good health. Some libraries in this study had Jurkat cell RNA spiked in. The chain is built from TRBV9 and TRBJ2-7; tentatively, D is TRBD2 (5 bases). The specimen sequenced was naive CD8+ T cells from blood, with Jurkat cell RNA spiked in. Documented subset: FACS-sorted CD8+CD4-CCR7+CD45RA+ naive T cells. CDR3 DNA sequence: TGTGCCAGCAGCGCCAACGGGGAGCCGACCTACGAGCAGTACTTC. This sequence encodes CASSANGEPTYEQYF.